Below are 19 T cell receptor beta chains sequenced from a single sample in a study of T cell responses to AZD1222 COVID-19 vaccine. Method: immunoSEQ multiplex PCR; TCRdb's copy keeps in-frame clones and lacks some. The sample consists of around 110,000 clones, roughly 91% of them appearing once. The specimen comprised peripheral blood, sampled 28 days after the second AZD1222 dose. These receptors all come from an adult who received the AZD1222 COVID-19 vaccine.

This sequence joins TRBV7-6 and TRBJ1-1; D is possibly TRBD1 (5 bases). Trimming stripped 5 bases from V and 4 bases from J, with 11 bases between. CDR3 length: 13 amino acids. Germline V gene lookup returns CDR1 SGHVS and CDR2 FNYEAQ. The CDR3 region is CASSQGPVTEAFF. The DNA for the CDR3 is TGTGCCAGCAGCCAGGGCCCAGTCACTGAAGCTTTCTTT.

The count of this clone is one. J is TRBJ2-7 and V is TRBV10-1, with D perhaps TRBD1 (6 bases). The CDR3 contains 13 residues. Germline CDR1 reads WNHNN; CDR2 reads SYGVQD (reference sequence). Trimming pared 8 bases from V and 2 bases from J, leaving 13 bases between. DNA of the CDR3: TGCGCCAGCTATCCCAGGGGCGCCTACGAGCAGTACTTC. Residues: CASYPRGAYEQYF.

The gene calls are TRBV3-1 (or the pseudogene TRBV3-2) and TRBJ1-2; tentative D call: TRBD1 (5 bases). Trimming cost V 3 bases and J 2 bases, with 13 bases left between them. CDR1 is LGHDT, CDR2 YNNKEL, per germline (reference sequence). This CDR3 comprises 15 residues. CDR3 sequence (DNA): TGTGCCAGCAGCCATCCGGGGCCGTTCAACTATGGCTACACCTTC. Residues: CASSHPGPFNYGYTF.

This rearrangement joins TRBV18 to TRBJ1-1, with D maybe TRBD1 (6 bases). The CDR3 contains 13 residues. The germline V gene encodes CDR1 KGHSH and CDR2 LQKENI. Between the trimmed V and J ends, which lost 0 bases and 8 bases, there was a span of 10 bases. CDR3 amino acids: CASSPPTGLEAFF. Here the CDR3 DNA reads TGTGCCAGCTCACCACCTACAGGGCTCGAAGCTTTCTTT.

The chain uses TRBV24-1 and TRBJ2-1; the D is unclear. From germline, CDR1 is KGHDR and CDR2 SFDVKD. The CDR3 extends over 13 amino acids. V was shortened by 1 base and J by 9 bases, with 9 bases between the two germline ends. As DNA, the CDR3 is TGTGCCACCAGTGATTTATCCCACGTTGAGCAGTTCTTC. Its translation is CATSDLSHVEQFF.

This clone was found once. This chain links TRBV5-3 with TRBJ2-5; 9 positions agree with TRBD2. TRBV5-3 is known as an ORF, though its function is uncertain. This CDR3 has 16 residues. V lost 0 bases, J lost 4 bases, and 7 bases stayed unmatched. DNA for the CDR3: TGTGCCAGAAGCTTGGTGGTAGCGGGGGCGGCAGAGACCCAGTACTTC. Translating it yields CARSLVVAGAAETQYF.

CDR3 DNA sequence: TGCGCCAGCAATAGCGGGACCTCCTTCTACGAGCAGTACTTC. Residues: CASNSGTSFYEQYF. J is TRBJ2-7 and V is TRBV5-1; 8 bases match TRBD2. The V gene end was trimmed by 6 bases and the J gene end by 3 bases; junction bases not matched to a gene: 8. Germline V CDR1 and CDR2: SGHRS, YFSETQ. The length of the CDR3 is 14 residues.

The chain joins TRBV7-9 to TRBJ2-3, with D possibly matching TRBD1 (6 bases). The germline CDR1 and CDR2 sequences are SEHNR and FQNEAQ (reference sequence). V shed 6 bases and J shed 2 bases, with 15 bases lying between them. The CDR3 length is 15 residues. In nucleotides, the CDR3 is TGTGCCAGCAGTAATCCGGGACAAGTCACAGATACGCAGTATTTT. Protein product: CASSNPGQVTDTQYF.

This chain's CDR3 is CASRPRAESPLHF. DNA for the CDR3: TGTGCCAGCAGGCCCAGGGCAGAATCACCCCTCCACTTT. The chain employs TRBV2 and TRBJ1-6; a possible D gene is TRBD1 (5 bases). The length of the CDR3 is 13 residues. The V end was cut by 6 bases, the J end by 10 bases, with 13 bases between. The germline V gene has CDR1 SNHLY and CDR2 FYNNEI.

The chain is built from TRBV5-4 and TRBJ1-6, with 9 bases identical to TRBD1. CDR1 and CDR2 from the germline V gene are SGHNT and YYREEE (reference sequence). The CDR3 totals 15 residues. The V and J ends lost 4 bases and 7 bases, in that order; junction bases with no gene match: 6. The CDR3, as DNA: TGTGCCAGCAGCGCCCGGGACAGGGTGAATTCACCCCTCCACTTT. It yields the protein CASSARDRVNSPLHF.

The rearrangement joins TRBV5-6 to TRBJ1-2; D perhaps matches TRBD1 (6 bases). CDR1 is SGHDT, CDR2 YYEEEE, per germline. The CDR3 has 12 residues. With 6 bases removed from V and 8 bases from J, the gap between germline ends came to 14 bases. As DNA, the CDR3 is TGTGCCAGCACCCTGGGGGGGCGCGGCTACACCTTC. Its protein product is CASTLGGRGYTF.

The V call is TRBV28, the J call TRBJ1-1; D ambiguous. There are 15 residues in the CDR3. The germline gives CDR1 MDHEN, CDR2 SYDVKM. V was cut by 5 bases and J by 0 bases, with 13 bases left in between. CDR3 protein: CASSPTRMVNTEAFF. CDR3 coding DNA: TGTGCCAGCAGTCCTACACGAATGGTGAACACTGAAGCTTTCTTT.

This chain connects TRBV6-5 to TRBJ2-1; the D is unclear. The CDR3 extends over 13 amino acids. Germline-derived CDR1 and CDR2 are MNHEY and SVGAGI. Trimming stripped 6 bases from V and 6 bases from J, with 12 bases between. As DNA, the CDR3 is TGTGCCAGCAGCCCCGGTTGGGGCAATGAGCAGTTCTTC. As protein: CASSPGWGNEQFF.

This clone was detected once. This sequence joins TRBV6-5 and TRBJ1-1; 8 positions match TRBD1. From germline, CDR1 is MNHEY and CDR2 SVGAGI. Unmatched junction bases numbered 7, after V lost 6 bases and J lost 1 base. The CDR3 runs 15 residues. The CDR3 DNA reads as TGTGCCAGCAGCGGGACAGGCTTAGCGAACACTGAAGCTTTCTTT. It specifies CASSGTGLANTEAFF.

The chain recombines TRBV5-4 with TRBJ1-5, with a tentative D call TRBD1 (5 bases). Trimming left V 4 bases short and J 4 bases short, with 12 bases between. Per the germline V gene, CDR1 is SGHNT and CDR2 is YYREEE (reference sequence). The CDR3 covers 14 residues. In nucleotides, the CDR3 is TGTGCCAGCAGCATGCCGGGACGGAATCAGCCCCAGCATTTT. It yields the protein CASSMPGRNQPQHF.

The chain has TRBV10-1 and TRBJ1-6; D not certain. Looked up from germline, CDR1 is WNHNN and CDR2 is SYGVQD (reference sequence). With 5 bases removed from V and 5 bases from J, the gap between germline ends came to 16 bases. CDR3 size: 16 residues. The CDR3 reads CASSRPPRCNNSPLHF. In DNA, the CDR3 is TGCGCCAGCAGTCGCCCTCCCAGGTGCAATAATTCACCCCTCCACTTT.

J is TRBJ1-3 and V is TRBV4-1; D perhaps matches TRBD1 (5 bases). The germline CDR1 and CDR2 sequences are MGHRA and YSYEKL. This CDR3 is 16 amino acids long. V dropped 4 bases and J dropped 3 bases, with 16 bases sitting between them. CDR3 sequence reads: CASSRGSGRIGNTIYF. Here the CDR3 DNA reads TGCGCCAGCAGCCGAGGTTCAGGGCGAATTGGAAACACCATATATTTT.

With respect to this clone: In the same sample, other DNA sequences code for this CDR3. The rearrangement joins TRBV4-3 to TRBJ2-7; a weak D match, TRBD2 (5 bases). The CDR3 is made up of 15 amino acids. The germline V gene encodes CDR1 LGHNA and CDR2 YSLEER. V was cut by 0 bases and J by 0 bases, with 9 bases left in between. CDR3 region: CASSQDLGSSYEQYF. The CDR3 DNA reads TGCGCCAGCAGCCAAGACTTGGGGAGCTCCTACGAGCAGTACTTC.

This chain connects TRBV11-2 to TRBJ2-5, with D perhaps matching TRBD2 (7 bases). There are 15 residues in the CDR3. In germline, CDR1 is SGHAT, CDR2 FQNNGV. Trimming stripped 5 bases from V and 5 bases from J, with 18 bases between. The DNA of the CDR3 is TGTGCCAGCAGCCCCAACTCGGGGGGCGGCGAGACCCAGTACTTC. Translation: CASSPNSGGGETQYF. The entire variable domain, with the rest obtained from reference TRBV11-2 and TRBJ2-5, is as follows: EAGVAQSPRYKIIEKRQSVAFWCNPISGHATLYWYQQILGQGPKLLIQFQNNGVVDDSQLPKDRFSAERLKGVDSTLKIQPAKLEDSAVYLCASSPNSGGGETQYFGPGTRLLVL.